A selection of T cell receptor beta chains follows, all from one sample in a study of CD8+ T cells in alopecia areata. Sequencing was performed with immunoSEQ multiplex PCR; in TCRdb, only in-frame clones are kept and a portion is missing. The profile covers 150,000 or so clones, with around 50% appearing a single time and under 7.5% taken by the ten largest. Sequences were derived from CD4+ T cells sorted from blood, sampled at week 0. Receptors were obtained from a human donor with alopecia areata. Each CDR3 is given with its conserved first and last residue. Fields, in order: D gene, J gene, clone size, V gene, CDR3 protein, CDR3 DNA. D genes are given only for firm matches. A clone size is listed for some rows: how often the clone was seen (once, few, many), or a class if it is expanded.

. TRBJ2-2 . TRBV7-2 CASSTDQNTGELFF TGTGCCAGCAGCACCGACCAGAACACCGGGGAGCTGTTTTTT
. TRBJ1-2 . TRBV5-1 CASSPDGGRGGYTF TGCGCCAGCAGCCCGGACGGAGGCAGGGGCGGCTACACCTTC
. TRBJ1-1 . TRBV11-3 CASSLQGQNTEAFF TGTGCCAGCAGCTTACAAGGCCAGAACACTGAAGCTTTCTTT
TRBD1 TRBJ1-2 . TRBV10-2 CASTKTGGSGYTF TGCGCCAGCACCAAGACAGGGGGAAGTGGCTACACCTTC
. TRBJ1-2 . TRBV18 CASSPSNPARLNYGYTF TGTGCCAGCTCCCCCTCTAATCCAGCGCGACTTAACTATGGCTACACCTTC
TRBD2 TRBJ2-2 . TRBV11-2 CASSLTSGGGNTGELFF TGTGCCAGCAGCCTGACTAGCGGGGGCGGGAACACCGGGGAGCTGTTTTTT
TRBD1 TRBJ2-7 few TRBV7-9 CASSYWDRPYEQYF TGTGCCAGCAGCTATTGGGACAGGCCCTACGAGCAGTACTTC
. TRBJ2-5 . TRBV4-1 CASSQEGETQYF TGCGCCAGCAGCCAAGAGGGGGAGACCCAGTACTTC
. TRBJ2-7 . TRBV18 CASSAAQDSYEQYF TGTGCCAGCTCCGCCGCCCAGGACTCCTACGAGCAGTACTTC
TRBD1 TRBJ2-7 . TRBV6-5 CASSYSGQGAIEQYF TGTGCCAGCAGTTACTCTGGACAGGGGGCGATCGAGCAGTACTTC
TRBD1 TRBJ2-6 . TRBV7-2 CAGSQTGAGANVLTF TGTGCCGGATCCCAGACAGGGGCTGGGGCCAACGTCCTGACTTTC
. TRBJ1-3 . TRBV6-5 CACQWRNTIYF TGTGCCTGCCAATGGAGAAACACCATATATTTT
. TRBJ2-2 few TRBV13 CASSNRVRSGELFF TGTGCCAGCAGCAACAGGGTGCGCAGCGGGGAGCTGTTTTTT
. TRBJ2-7 few TRBV4-3 CASSQVQGPYEQYF TGCGCCAGCAGCCAAGTTCAGGGGCCCTACGAGCAGTACTTC
. TRBJ1-1 . TRBV6-5 CASSSSGAEAFF TGTGCCAGCAGTTCCTCCGGGGCCGAAGCTTTCTTT
. TRBJ1-1 few TRBV29-1 CSVDRVLNTEAFF TGCAGCGTTGACAGGGTTTTGAACACTGAAGCTTTCTTT
. TRBJ2-1 few TRBV7-9 CASGRMGGDEQFF TGTGCCAGCGGCCGTATGGGGGGAGATGAGCAGTTCTTC
. TRBJ2-5 few TRBV28 CASSFASAAGQETQYF TGTGCCAGCAGTTTCGCCTCGGCAGCAGGCCAAGAGACCCAGTACTTC
. TRBJ2-7 . TRBV30 CAGGGPASGGHEQYF TGTGCCGGGGGGGGGCCCGCCTCCGGGGGACACGAGCAGTACTTC
. TRBJ2-7 many TRBV5-1 CASSLTEHEQYF TGCGCCAGCAGCTTGACAGAGCACGAGCAGTACTTC
. TRBJ2-5 . TRBV7-2 CASSPNRETQYF TGTGCCAGCAGCCCCAATCGGGAGACCCAGTACTTC
TRBD2 TRBJ2-5 . TRBV5-1 CASSSGGAQETQYF TGCGCCAGCAGCTCCGGGGGGGCCCAAGAGACCCAGTACTTC
. TRBJ2-7 once TRBV28 CASSLPGAYEQYF TGTGCCAGCAGTTTGCCGGGGGCCTACGAGCAGTACTTC
TRBD1 TRBJ1-4 . TRBV29-1 CSVGSGQGTNEKLFF TGCAGCGTTGGATCGGGACAGGGAACTAATGAAAAACTGTTTTTT
. TRBJ1-5 . TRBV7-2 CASSRDSSNQPQHF TGTGCCAGCAGCCGCGACAGCTCCAATCAGCCCCAGCATTTT
TRBD2 TRBJ2-5 . TRBV9 CASSRGLAVETQYF TGTGCCAGCAGCCGGGGACTAGCAGTAGAGACCCAGTACTTC
. TRBJ2-2 once TRBV29-1 CSVVEGRTGELFF TGCAGCGTTGTGGAGGGGCGCACCGGGGAGCTGTTTTTT
TRBD1 TRBJ2-7 . TRBV5-1 CASRKIGQAYDEQYF TGCGCCAGCAGGAAAATCGGACAGGCCTATGACGAGCAGTACTTC
TRBD1 TRBJ1-1 . TRBV30 CAWRQGMNTEAFF TGTGCCTGGCGACAGGGCATGAACACTGAAGCTTTCTTT
TRBD2 TRBJ2-1 . TRBV2 CASSDQYGGVGEQFF TGTGCCAGCAGTGACCAATACGGGGGGGTAGGTGAGCAGTTCTTC
. TRBJ2-5 . TRBV4-1 CASSQGQGGETQYF TGCGCCAGCAGCCAAGGACAGGGAGGAGAGACCCAGTACTTC
. TRBJ2-7 . TRBV5-1 CASSFNSQGYEQYF TGCGCCAGCAGCTTCAACTCCCAAGGGTACGAGCAGTACTTC
TRBD1 TRBJ1-2 . TRBV29-1 CSVDGTGGSVGYGYTF TGCAGCGTTGACGGGACAGGGGGCAGCGTTGGCTATGGCTACACCTTC
TRBD1 TRBJ1-4 once TRBV11-2 CASSLRQGNEKLFF TGTGCCAGCAGCTTGAGACAGGGGAATGAAAAACTGTTTTTT
. TRBJ2-7 few TRBV4-2 CASSPLYEQYF TGTGCCAGCAGCCCCCTATACGAGCAGTACTTC
TRBD1 TRBJ2-7 few TRBV5-4 CASSRSVGTGSYEQYF TGTGCCAGCAGCCGCTCTGTCGGGACAGGGTCCTACGAGCAGTACTTC
. TRBJ2-3 . TRBV7-2 CASSLVSDTQYF TGTGCCAGCAGCTTAGTGTCCGATACGCAGTATTTT
TRBD1 TRBJ2-7 . TRBV6-5 CASRIDRGPSEQYF TGTGCCAGCAGGATAGACAGGGGGCCCAGCGAGCAGTACTTC
. TRBJ1-1 . TRBV6-5 CASSYSISGENTEAFF TGTGCCAGCAGTTACTCCATCTCAGGGGAAAACACTGAAGCTTTCTTT
. TRBJ2-1 . TRBV11-2 CASSLGAGIPDPFF TGTGCCAGCAGCTTAGGGGCGGGGATACCTGATCCGTTCTTC
. TRBJ1-2 few TRBV4-1 CASSQGLEYGYTF TGCGCCAGCAGCCAAGGCCTGGAGTATGGCTACACCTTC
TRBD1 TRBJ1-2 . TRBV19 CASTDRALGYTF TGTGCCAGTACGGACAGGGCTCTTGGCTACACCTTC
TRBD1 TRBJ2-7 . TRBV7-9 CASSFLTGALYEQYF TGTGCCAGCAGCTTTTTGACAGGGGCCCTCTACGAGCAGTACTTC
TRBD2 TRBJ2-2 . TRBV29-1 CSVVGLAGSTGELFF TGCAGCGTTGTAGGACTAGCGGGGTCCACCGGGGAGCTGTTTTTT
. TRBJ2-5 . TRBV11-2 CASSLSPYQETQYF TGTGCCAGCAGCTTATCCCCGTACCAAGAGACCCAGTACTTC
. TRBJ2-3 . TRBV4-2 CASSSELSGDTQYF TGTGCCAGCAGCTCGGAACTTTCGGGAGATACGCAGTATTTT
. TRBJ2-7 . TRBV29-1 CSVEKDSSYEQYF TGCAGCGTTGAAAAGGACAGCTCCTACGAGCAGTACTTC
. TRBJ2-7 . TRBV5-1 CASSSDTGGLYEQYF TGCGCCAGCAGCTCAGACACCGGGGGCCTCTACGAGCAGTACTTC
. TRBJ1-2 . TRBV30 CAWSVGPGSYTF TGTGCCTGGAGTGTTGGGCCTGGTTCGTACACCTTC
. TRBJ2-5 few TRBV29-1 CSVVASQETQYF TGCAGCGTTGTCGCCAGTCAAGAGACCCAGTACTTC
. TRBJ2-1 few TRBV4-1 CASSLYNEQFF TGCGCCAGCAGCCTGTACAATGAGCAGTTCTTC